This passage covers 13 T cell receptor beta chains from one sample sequenced in a study of T cells after yellow fever vaccination. TCRdb re-analysed the 5' RACE reads in MiXCR, keeping a single row per CDR3 protein. This sample has 350,000 or so distinct CDR3 sequences, with roughly 8.3% found just once. This sample comprised PBMCs, obtained approximately 40 days after the first yellow fever vaccination. Source of these receptors: a man aged 18 to 30 who received the YFV17D yellow fever vaccine.

This clonotype was picked up many times. In DNA form, the CDR3 reads TGTGCCAGCAGCCTTAGAGTTAGGGAGACCCAGTACTTC. It yields the protein CASSLRVRETQYF. This chain links TRBV7-2 with TRBJ2-5, with D unclear. CDR1 and CDR2 from the germline V gene are SGHTA and FQGNSA. The CDR3 has 13 residues. V was cut by 5 bases and J by 5 bases, with 12 bases left in between.

The genes are TRBV30 and TRBJ2-1, with 10 bases identical to TRBD1. V was clipped by 5 bases and J by 3 bases; unmatched bases: 7. Germline CDR1 GTSNPN, CDR2 SVGIG (reference sequence). This CDR3 region has 15 residues. The CDR3 region is CAWVPGTGVYNEQFF. DNA of the CDR3: TGTGCCTGGGTTCCCGGGACAGGGGTCTACAATGAGCAGTTCTTC.

This clonotype has just a few counts. The rearrangement joins TRBV7-2 to TRBJ1-6; TRBD1 matches 7 bases. There are 14 residues in the CDR3. CDR1 is SGHTA, CDR2 FQGNSA, per germline. J gave up 10 bases and V 1 base, and 4 bases lay outside the gene matches. The CDR3 protein is CASSLVSGGSPLHF. DNA of the CDR3: TGTGCCAGCAGCTTAGTGTCAGGGGGATCACCCCTCCACTTT.

This clonotype was seen a few times. The chain recombines TRBV9 with TRBJ1-2, with TRBD1 as a possible D gene (5 bases). V lost 0 bases to trimming and J lost 3 bases, with 15 bases between them. CDR1 and CDR2 from the germline V gene are SGDLS and YYNGEE. This CDR3 spans 16 amino acids. The CDR3, as DNA: TGTGCCAGCAGCGTAGCTTCAGGGAGGGGTGACTATGGCTACACCTTC. It specifies CASSVASGRGDYGYTF.

This clonotype was seen a handful of times. This chain uses TRBV10-3 with TRBJ1-1; no firm D call. CDR3 length equals 12 residues. Germline V gene data show CDR1 as ENHRY and CDR2 as SYGVKD. The V and J ends lost 5 bases and 5 bases respectively, with 9 bases between them. Here the CDR3 reads CAISTTGTEAFF. The CDR3 DNA is TGTGCCATCAGTACCACGGGGACTGAAGCTTTCTTT.

The V call is TRBV5-1, the J call TRBJ2-7; D remains unclear. V dropped 0 bases and J dropped 1 base, with 11 bases sitting between them. Germline V gene data show CDR1 as SGHRS and CDR2 as YFSETQ. This CDR3 is 15 amino acids long. For the CDR3, the DNA is TGCGCCAGCAGCTTGGGTCCTTTCGCATCCTACGAGCAGTACTTC. It specifies CASSLGPFASYEQYF.

This clonotype was counted between two and nine times. The chain links TRBV29-1 to TRBJ2-1; possibly TRBD1 for D (5 bases). The CDR3 loop spans 13 amino acids. Trimming pared 7 bases from V and 7 bases from J, leaving 17 bases between. Germline lookup yields CDR1 SQVTM and CDR2 ANQGSEA. This CDR3 is CSARARVGNEQFF. For the CDR3, the DNA is TGCAGCGCACGAGCCAGGGTTGGGAATGAGCAGTTCTTC.

This clonotype was seen more than once but under ten times. This rearrangement joins TRBV7-9 to TRBJ1-5, with a tentative D call TRBD1 (6 bases). Trimming cost V 5 bases and J 5 bases, with 13 bases left between them. Germline values: CDR1 SEHNR, CDR2 FQNEAQ (reference sequence). The CDR3 runs to 14 residues. This CDR3 reads CASSRGGRDQPQHF. CDR3 bases: TGTGCCAGCAGCCGGGGGGGGCGCGATCAGCCCCAGCATTTT. Filled out from reference TRBV7-9 and TRBJ1-5, the complete variable domain reads DTGVSQNPRHKITKRGQNVTFRCDPISEHNRLYWYRQTLGQGPEFLTYFQNEAQLEKSRLLSDRFSAERPKGSFSTLEIQRTEQGDSAMYLCASSRGGRDQPQHFGDGTRLSIL.

The chain uses TRBV7-2 and TRBJ1-1; D is perhaps TRBD1 (5 bases). The length of the CDR3 is 14 residues. Trimming removed 3 bases at V and 5 bases at J, with 13 bases between. CDR1 is SGHTA and CDR2 is FQGNSA in the germline V gene. Here the CDR3 DNA reads TGTGCCAGCAGCTTGGGAGGAAGGGGTACTGAAGCTTTCTTT. Translated, it gives CASSLGGRGTEAFF.

In this sample, this clonotype turned up many times. CDR3 sequence (DNA): TGTGCCAGCAGCTTAGAAGCTAGTCTTCCCGGGGAGCTGTTTTTT. Its translation: CASSLEASLPGELFF. The rearrangement joins TRBV7-9 to TRBJ2-2; D uncertain. This CDR3 spans 15 amino acids. V was shortened by 1 base and J by 6 bases, with 12 bases between the two germline ends. Germline V gene sequence: CDR1 SEHNR, CDR2 FQNEAQ (reference sequence). The entire variable domain, with the rest obtained from reference TRBV7-9 and TRBJ2-2, is as follows: DTGVSQNPRHKITKRGQNVTFRCDPISEHNRLYWYRQTLGQGPEFLTYFQNEAQLEKSRLLSDRFSAERPKGSFSTLEIQRTEQGDSAMYLCASSLEASLPGELFFGEGSRLTVL.

At least ten counts were recorded for this clonotype. The V call is TRBV20-1, the J call TRBJ2-5; no reliable D call. Looked up from germline, CDR1 is DFQATT and CDR2 is SNEGSKA (reference sequence). This CDR3 spans 14 amino acids. V was cut by 3 bases and J by 1 base, with 12 bases left in between. CDR3 nucleotides: TGCAGTGCTAGTAACTCGGCGCTCCAAGAGACCCAGTACTTC. It translates to CSASNSALQETQYF.

This clonotype was detected ten times or more. The V and J genes are TRBV6-5 and TRBJ2-7; D is ambiguous. The CDR3 consists of 12 residues. In germline, CDR1 is MNHEY, CDR2 SVGAGI. Trimming removed 5 bases at V and 5 bases at J, with 10 bases between. The CDR3 sequence: CASSPGANEQYF. Written as DNA, the CDR3 is TGTGCCAGCAGTCCCGGCGCCAACGAGCAGTACTTC.

The V call is TRBV6-5, the J call TRBJ2-3; 9 positions match TRBD2. CDR1 is MNHEY, CDR2 SVGAGI, per germline. The CDR3 spans 18 residues. V shed 6 bases, J shed 2 bases, and the junction held 15 bases outside the gene matches. DNA for the CDR3: TGTGCCAGCAGCCCCACCGCCTCTAGCGGGGTCTACACAGATACGCAGTATTTT. Its translation is CASSPTASSGVYTDTQYF.